This T cell receptor (beta chain) was found in a study of OX40 agonist ivuxolimab in advanced cancers. Overall study context: All patients had ivuxolimab intravenously every 2 weeks at 0.01 to 10 mg/kg. Regarding the study as a whole: On average, CD8+ T cells showed a greater number of expanded clones than CD4+.

Autoimmune disease history or systemic immunosuppression meant exclusion. As regards this clone: Its antigen remains unidentified.

Sequencing used immunoSEQ multiplex PCR; TCRdb keeps in-frame clones, though not all of them. The profile covers tens of thousands of clones, with over 85% appearing a single time and around a sixth taken by the ten largest. The ends lost 2 bases at V and 5 bases at J; junction bases unmatched: 9. This CDR3 region has 16 residues. Germline-derived CDR1 and CDR2 are SGHNT and YYREEE (reference sequence). The TCR originated in an adult with an advanced solid tumor such as melanoma, head and neck, liver or kidney cancer. The material sequenced was CD4+ or CD8+ T cells sorted from blood, taken in a trial of the OX40 agonist ivuxolimab. J is TRBJ2-7 and V is TRBV5-4; 11 nucleotides align to TRBD2. DNA of the CDR3: TGTGCCAGCAGCTTTAGGAAACTAGCGGGAGCGAACGAGCAGTACTTC. Translated, it gives CASSFRKLAGANEQYF.